Following are 29 T cell receptor beta chains from one sample sequenced in a study of blood T cell repertoires in COVID-19. Assay used: immunoSEQ multiplex PCR; TCRdb lists only in-frame clones, some missing. The sample carries some 210,000 clones, 92% recorded once. The sample was peripheral blood. The receptors shown here come from a man aged 30-40 years with acute or convalescent COVID-19.

This chain joins TRBV3-1 (or the pseudogene TRBV3-2) and TRBJ1-2; 7 nucleotides agree with TRBD1. Germline assignment: CDR1 LGHDT and CDR2 YNNKEL (reference sequence). V lost 6 bases and J lost 7; bases outside the gene matches: 8. This CDR3 comprises 13 residues. The CDR3 DNA reads TGTGCCAGCAGACCCACAGGGGAACGTGGCTACACCTTC. It codes for CASRPTGERGYTF.

The V and J genes are TRBV3-1 (or the pseudogene TRBV3-2) and TRBJ2-5, with TRBD2 identical over 11 bases. V trimming: 5 bases; J trimming: 2 bases; junction bases outside the gene matches: 4. This CDR3 spans 15 amino acids. The germline V gene encodes CDR1 LGHDT and CDR2 YNNKEL (reference sequence). CDR3 amino acids: CASSLGLAEQETQYF. CDR3 DNA: TGTGCCAGCAGCTTGGGACTAGCGGAGCAAGAGACCCAGTACTTC.

The J gene is TRBJ1-2, the V gene TRBV2; the match to TRBD1 covers 9 bases. The ends lost 5 bases at V and 5 bases at J; junction bases unmatched: 6. Germline-derived CDR1 and CDR2 are SNHLY and FYNNEI. The CDR3 is 14 residues long. The CDR3 bases are TGTGCCAGCAGTTGGGACAGGGAAGGATATGGCTACACCTTC. It is translated as CASSWDREGYGYTF.

The chain has TRBV21-1 and TRBJ2-7; the table's D call, TRBD1, was not checked against the DNA. TRBV21-1 is a documented pseudogene. The CDR3 contains 16 residues. CDR3 nucleotide sequence: TGTGCCAGCAGCAAAGACGGGACAGTTCCTACCTACGAGCAGTACTTC. Translation gives CASSKDGTVPTYEQYF.

The J gene is TRBJ2-1, the V gene TRBV19; 13 bases match TRBD2. CDR1 and CDR2 from the germline V gene are LNHDA and SQIVND (reference sequence). This CDR3 region has 18 residues. Trimming cost V 5 bases and J 3 bases; bases outside gene matches: 10. CDR3 DNA sequence: TGTGCCAGTAGTCCGCCTACTAGCGGGAGGGCGATCTACAATGAGCAGTTCTTC. Its protein product is CASSPPTSGRAIYNEQFF.

The V gene is TRBV4-1, the J gene TRBJ1-2; TRBD1 matches 7 bases. The CDR3 runs 15 residues. Germline CDR1 reads MGHRA; CDR2 reads YSYEKL. V shed 1 base and J 5 bases; nucleotides not matched to a gene: 7. In nucleotides, the CDR3 is TGCGCCAGCAGCCAAGGACCCCAGGGGGGATATGGCTACACCTTC. This sequence encodes CASSQGPQGGYGYTF.

The gene calls are TRBV6-2 or TRBV6-3 and TRBJ1-5; a weak D match, TRBD1 (6 bases). Trimming cost V 4 bases and J 2 bases, with 12 bases left between them. The CDR3 is 15 residues long. Germline V gives CDR1 MNHEY, CDR2 SVGEGT. CDR3 sequence reads: CASSLGAFGNQPQHF. The CDR3 coding sequence is TGTGCCAGCAGTTTGGGGGCGTTTGGCAATCAGCCCCAGCATTTT.

The CDR3 DNA follows: TGTGCCAGCACCCGGGGGGGTTCGGGGGCCAACGTCCTGACTTTC. This gives the protein CASTRGGSGANVLTF. The rearrangement uses TRBV28 and TRBJ2-6; 8 nucleotides line up with TRBD2. V was pared by 7 bases and J by 4 bases, with 6 bases of the junction left unmatched. The CDR3 is made up of 15 amino acids. Germline V gene sequence: CDR1 MDHEN, CDR2 SYDVKM.

CDR3 amino acids: CATSRDFTGGNQPQHF. CDR3 coding DNA: TGTGCCACCAGCAGAGATTTTACGGGTGGCAATCAGCCCCAGCATTTT. This chain links TRBV15 with TRBJ1-5; D is ambiguous. Germline CDR1 is LNHNV and CDR2 is YYDKDF (reference sequence). CDR3 size: 16 residues. The V end was cut by 0 bases, the J end by 2 bases, with 11 bases between.

The CDR3: CASSNSSGGRAWEQFF. For the CDR3, the DNA is TGTGCCAGCAGCAACTCATCCGGCGGGAGGGCGTGGGAGCAGTTCTTC. V and J are TRBV11-2 and TRBJ2-1; 9 nucleotides agree with TRBD2. The CDR3 loop spans 16 amino acids. V lost 5 bases, J lost 10 bases, and 15 bases stayed unmatched. Germline values: CDR1 SGHAT, CDR2 FQNNGV.

This chain uses TRBV19 with TRBJ2-5; tentatively, D is TRBD2 (6 bases). The CDR3 is 15 residues long. Germline V gene sequence: CDR1 LNHDA, CDR2 SQIVND (reference sequence). CDR3 sequence: CASGGLMRVRETQYF. CDR3 nucleotide sequence: TGTGCTAGTGGGGGGTTAATGAGAGTTAGAGAGACCCAGTACTTC.

The gene calls are TRBV7-2 and TRBJ2-1; the match to TRBD2 covers 7 bases. The V gene end was trimmed by 11 bases and the J gene end by 6 bases; junction bases not matched to a gene: 13. CDR1 is SGHTA and CDR2 is FQGNSA in the germline V gene. There are 14 residues in the CDR3. For the CDR3, the DNA is TGTGCCGGCGCCCCTATGGGGGGGAGCAATGAGCAGTTCTTC. It is translated as CAGAPMGGSNEQFF. Full variable domain (outside the CDR3, taken from reference TRBV7-2 and TRBJ2-1): GAGVSQSPSNKVTEKGKDVELRCDPISGHTALYWYRQSLGQGLEFLIYFQGNSAPDKSGLPSDRFSAERTGGSVSTLTIQRTQQEDSAVYLCAGAPMGGSNEQFFGPGTRLTVL.

This chain joins TRBV3-1 (or the pseudogene TRBV3-2) and TRBJ1-6; TRBD1 aligns across 9 bases. Per the germline V gene, CDR1 is LGHDT and CDR2 is YNNKEL (reference sequence). CDR3 size: 15 residues. Trimming at V came to 2 bases and at J to 8 bases, leaving 4 bases not matched to a gene. CDR3 residues: CASSQRDRDDSPLHF. The CDR3 DNA follows: TGTGCCAGCAGCCAACGGGACAGGGACGATTCACCCCTCCACTTT.

This rearrangement joins TRBV28 to TRBJ1-4, with D possibly being TRBD1 (5 bases). V lost 4 bases, J lost 7 bases, and 7 bases lay in between. The germline gives CDR1 MDHEN, CDR2 SYDVKM. There are 12 residues in the CDR3. DNA for the CDR3: TGTGCCAGCAGTTCCAGGGTTGAAAAACTGTTTTTT. The encoded protein is CASSSRVEKLFF.

This chain links TRBV27 with TRBJ2-7; D gene ambiguous. Germline V gene data show CDR1 as MNHEY and CDR2 as SMNVEV (reference sequence). This CDR3 contains 12 residues. V was pared by 6 bases and J by 3 bases, with 9 bases between. The CDR3 bases are TGTGCCAGCAGGGGTAGCAGCTACGAGCAGTACTTC. Encoded protein: CASRGSSYEQYF.

The chain links TRBV5-1 to TRBJ1-1; D remains ambiguous. Trimming left V 6 bases short and J 7 bases short, with 19 bases between. The CDR3 sequence is 14 residues long. Per germline, CDR1 SGHRS and CDR2 YFSETQ. The chain's CDR3 is CASTPTGVADEAFF. DNA of the CDR3: TGCGCCAGCACTCCGACGGGTGTCGCGGATGAAGCTTTCTTT.

The chain is built from TRBV24-1 and TRBJ2-1, with D uncertain. This CDR3 region has 16 residues. Germline V gene data show CDR1 as KGHDR and CDR2 as SFDVKD. Deletions cut 6 bases from V and 3 bases from J, with 17 bases between. CDR3 in amino acids: CATSTPLSEDYNEQFF. CDR3 sequence (DNA): TGTGCCACCAGTACCCCACTATCCGAAGACTACAATGAGCAGTTCTTC.

The V gene is TRBV5-8, the J gene TRBJ2-5, with a possible D match to TRBD1 (6 bases). Deletions cut 1 base from V and 5 bases from J, with 12 bases between. The CDR3 runs to 14 residues. The V gene's germline CDR1 is SGHTS and CDR2 YDEGEE. The chain's CDR3 is CASSLRSGVETQYF. CDR3 DNA: TGTGCCAGCAGCTTGAGGTCAGGGGTGGAGACCCAGTACTTC. Full variable domain (missing parts from reference TRBV5-8 and TRBJ2-5): EAGVTQSPTHLIKTRGQQATLRCSPISGHTSVYWYQQALGLGLQFLLWYDEGEERNRGNFPPRFSGRQFPNYSSELNVNALELEDSALYLCASSLRSGVETQYFGPGTRLLVL.

This chain uses TRBV7-9 with TRBJ1-4; a possible D gene is TRBD1 (6 bases). Germline lookup yields CDR1 SEHNR and CDR2 FQNEAQ (reference sequence). The CDR3 runs 10 residues. Deletions cut 5 bases from V and 14 bases from J, with 9 bases between. The CDR3 nucleotides are TGTGCCAGCAGCCAAGACAGGCTGTTTTTT. Encoded protein: CASSQDRLFF.

This chain links TRBV7-2 with TRBJ2-7; D gene ambiguous. V was pared by 2 bases and J by 7 bases, with 6 bases between. The CDR3 totals 11 residues. CDR1 is SGHTA, CDR2 FQGNSA, per germline. CDR3 sequence (DNA): TGTGCCAGCAGCTTATTCCGGGAGCAGTACTTC. As protein: CASSLFREQYF.

The V gene is TRBV2, the J gene TRBJ2-2; D is perhaps TRBD1 (6 bases). CDR1 SNHLY and CDR2 FYNNEI come from the germline V gene. The CDR3 runs to 14 residues. Trimming left V 10 bases short and J 7 bases short, with 19 bases between. The CDR3 coding sequence is TGTGCCACTCGAGGGGGACAAGGTCGCGGGGAGCTGTTTTTT. It yields the protein CATRGGQGRGELFF. Full variable domain (remainder filled in from reference TRBV2 and TRBJ2-2): EPEVTQTPSHQVTQMGQEVILRCVPISNHLYFYWYRQILGQKVEFLVSFYNNEISEKSEIFDDQFSVERPDGSNFTLKIRSTKLEDSAMYFCATRGGQGRGELFFGEGSRLTVL.

This chain uses TRBV28 with TRBJ2-2; 11 bases are shared with TRBD1. CDR1 and CDR2 from the germline V gene are MDHEN and SYDVKM. The CDR3 is 15 amino acids. With 8 bases clipped from V and 7 bases from J, the junction kept 9 bases outside the gene matches. CDR3 sequence (DNA): TGTGCCAGCGCTCCGGGACAGGGGGTGAACGGGGAGCTGTTTTTT. Its translation is CASAPGQGVNGELFF. The variable domain in full, completed from reference TRBV28 and TRBJ2-2, reads DVKVTQSSRYLVKRTGEKVFLECVQDMDHENMFWYRQDPGLGLRLIYFSYDVKMKEKGDIPEGYSVSREKKERFSLILESASTNQTSMYLCASAPGQGVNGELFFGEGSRLTVL.

The V gene is TRBV3-1 (or the pseudogene TRBV3-2), the J gene TRBJ2-3; 8 bases map to TRBD1. This CDR3 has 12 residues. Germline V gives CDR1 LGHDT, CDR2 YNNKEL (reference sequence). V shed 10 bases and J 4 bases; nucleotides not matched to a gene: 4. CDR3 coding DNA: TGTGCCACCAGGGGGCCCGCAGATACGCAGTATTTT. Translation: CATRGPADTQYF.

This clone was seen only once. This chain uses TRBV18 with TRBJ1-5; 9 nucleotides agree with TRBD1. The CDR3 loop spans 15 amino acids. Germline values: CDR1 KGHSH, CDR2 LQKENI. Germline trimming cut 3 bases from V and 4 bases from J; bases unmatched to any gene: 4. CDR3 sequence reads: CASSPDRGGNQPQHF. The CDR3 nucleotides read TGTGCCAGCTCACCCGACAGGGGGGGGAATCAGCCCCAGCATTTT.

This chain connects TRBV3-1 (or the pseudogene TRBV3-2) to TRBJ1-2, with unresolved D. The CDR3 is 14 amino acids. Trimming pared 1 base from V and 2 bases from J, leaving 8 bases between. CDR1 LGHDT and CDR2 YNNKEL come from the germline V gene (reference sequence). The CDR3 is CASSQVSGNYGYTF. CDR3 DNA: TGTGCCAGCAGCCAAGTGTCCGGGAACTATGGCTACACCTTC.

This chain uses TRBV5-1 with TRBJ1-4; D gene uncertain. Looked up from germline, CDR1 is SGHRS and CDR2 is YFSETQ. The CDR3 has 14 residues. The V end lost 2 bases, the J end lost 4 bases, and 9 bases lay between the germline ends. CDR3 nucleotides: TGCGCCAGCAGCTTTGGTCAGGTTAATGAAAAACTGTTTTTT. It is translated as CASSFGQVNEKLFF.

This chain links TRBV14 with TRBJ1-1, with no clear D. Germline V lookup: CDR1 SGHDN, CDR2 FVKESK. This CDR3 contains 13 residues. V dropped 1 base and J dropped 5 bases, with 8 bases sitting between them. The CDR3: CASSQGVLTEAFF. The CDR3, as DNA: TGTGCCAGCAGCCAAGGTGTTTTAACTGAAGCTTTCTTT.

The chain uses TRBV7-8 and TRBJ2-1; 7 positions match TRBD1. The CDR3 totals 14 residues. J was trimmed by 6 bases and V by 7 bases; bases with no gene match: 9. Germline V gives CDR1 SGHVS, CDR2 FQNEAQ. CDR3 in DNA: TGTGCCAGCAAGGGAACAGGGGTTAGCAATGAGCAGTTCTTC. This encodes CASKGTGVSNEQFF.

The CDR3 loop reads CAARGQGFADTQYF. CDR3 nucleotides: TGTGCCGCCCGAGGCCAGGGGTTTGCAGATACGCAGTATTTT. This chain links TRBV6-5 with TRBJ2-3; weak D call: TRBD1 (6 bases). Deletions cut 11 bases from V and 4 bases from J, with 19 bases between. This CDR3 has 14 amino acids. The V gene's germline CDR1 is MNHEY and CDR2 SVGAGI.